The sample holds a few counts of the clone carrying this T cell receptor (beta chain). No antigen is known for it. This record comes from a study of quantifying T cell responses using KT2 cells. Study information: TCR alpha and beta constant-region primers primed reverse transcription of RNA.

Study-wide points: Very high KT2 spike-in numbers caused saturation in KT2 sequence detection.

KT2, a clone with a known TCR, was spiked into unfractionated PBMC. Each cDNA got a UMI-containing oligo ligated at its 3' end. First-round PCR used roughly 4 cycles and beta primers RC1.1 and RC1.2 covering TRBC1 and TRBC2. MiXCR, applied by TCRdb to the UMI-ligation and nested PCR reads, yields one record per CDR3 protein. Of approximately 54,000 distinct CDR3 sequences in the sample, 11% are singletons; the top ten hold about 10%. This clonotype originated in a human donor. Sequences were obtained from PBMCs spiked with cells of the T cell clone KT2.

The CDR3 loop is CAGGMGSTGNTEAFF. The CDR3, as DNA: TGTGCCGGAGGGATGGGGTCGACAGGGAACACTGAAGCTTTCTTT. The J gene is TRBJ1-1, the V gene TRBV30, with a possible D match to TRBD1 (6 bases). The CDR3 sequence is 15 residues long. In germline, CDR1 is GTSNPN, CDR2 SVGIG (reference sequence). V lost 8 bases to trimming and J lost 1 base, with 20 bases between them.